The sequence of this TCR beta chain was determined in a study of T cell repertoires in cytomegalovirus infection. About the study: It was recently identified HLA-C-restricted and well-studied HLA-B-restricted CMV epitopes that the study used. An indication of both CMV infection and matching HLA type came from public TCR beta signatures. Study-level points and caveats: The study identified carriers of CMV plus the relevant HLA from cumulative public TCR beta family frequency. HLA-C-restricted CMV clonotypes gave the most frequent clonotype in two of eight donors.

Germline loops: CDR1 SEHNR, CDR2 FQNEAQ (reference sequence). This CDR3 has 16 residues. V shed 6 bases and J shed 6 bases, with 20 bases lying between them. Details on this clonotype: Its target is unknown.

TCRdb itself ran the reads through MiXCR, one entry per CDR3 protein. The sample holds 900,000 to 950,000 distinct CDR3 sequences, more than 25% seen once. The sequencing here drew on cultured CD8+ T cells from PBMCs, taken from culture after CMV antigen stimulation. This clonotype was obtained from a human donor in good health (CMV status not recorded). Some clones in this sample may be carry-over from other donors' samples. The chain carries TRBV7-9 and TRBJ2-2; D may correspond to TRBD1 or TRBD2 (6 bases each). The CDR3 reads CASSSNAPGASGELFF. CDR3 nucleotides: TGTGCCAGCAGTTCAAACGCTCCGGGGGCGTCCGGGGAGCTGTTTTTT.